This section outlines one TCR beta chain sequence together with its context. Its cognate antigen is unknown. Regarding treatment: approximately 18 received Ad26.COV2.S at low or high dose, single or two shots; roughly 5 received placebo; per-sample allocation not given. Sampling happened 63 days after the first vaccine or placebo injection. Boston supplied an adult donor aged 18-55 years. The sample is drawn from a study of Ad26.COV2.S vaccination and SARS-CoV-2 variants. Study-wide context: Intramuscularly, Ad26.COV2.S was given either once or twice, 56 days apart. Study-level points and caveats: People who got the vaccine had more spike-specific TCR breadth than people who got placebo. TCR breadth and depth analyses may have underestimated total T cell responses.

Sequencing was performed with immunoSEQ multiplex PCR; in TCRdb, only in-frame clones are kept and a portion is missing. Here the sample spans 440,000 or so clones, 80% to 90% being singletons. The source of this sequence is a person between 18 and 59 years old who received the Ad26.COV2.S COVID-19 vaccine or a placebo. The sequencing used peripheral blood, collected in a trial of Ad26.COV2.S vaccine versus placebo.

The CDR3 region is CASSFQYNEQFF. The DNA for the CDR3 is TGTGCCAGCAGTTTCCAGTACAATGAGCAGTTCTTC. The chain recombines TRBV28 with TRBJ2-1; D not certain. This CDR3 is built from 12 residues. Trimming took off 3 bases at V and 4 bases at J, with 4 bases between the two ends. The V gene's germline CDR1 is MDHEN and CDR2 SYDVKM. The variable domain in full, with the rest retrieved from reference TRBV28 and TRBJ2-1, is DVKVTQSSRYLVKRTGEKVFLECVQDMDHENMFWYRQDPGLGLRLIYFSYDVKMKEKGDIPEGYSVSREKKERFSLILESASTNQTSMYLCASSFQYNEQFFGPGTRLTVL.